This T cell receptor beta chain is from a study of T cells in Graves' hyperthyroidism and ophthalmopathy. About the study: Peripheral blood was acquired at first diagnosis, ahead of any therapy whatsoever.

On this clonotype: Its antigen is still unknown. The junction differs from germline at one of its ends, possibly a read error.

The authors took PBMCs from 10 ml fresh peripheral blood. TCR beta CDR3 regions were amplified from RNA. TCR CDR3 underwent first-round RT-PCR with the HTBI primer set. MiXCR, applied by TCRdb to the multiplex PCR reads, yields one record per CDR3 protein. This table has about 840,000 distinct CDR3 sequences, approximately 40% appearing once. Notes on the study in general: Onset of ophthalmopathy came a median 6.5 months after the model predicted it. Blood also showed most of the thyroid clonotypes that were expanded above 0.001.

Germline assignment: CDR1 MNHEY and CDR2 SVGAGI. CDR3 length: 13 amino acids. Sequenced: blood. This chain uses TRBV6-5 with TRBJ2-7; D gene uncertain. The sequence was collected from a man aged 18-30 years with Graves' hyperthyroidism. The CDR3 reads CAISYFLRDEQYF. CDR3 bases: TGTGCCATCAGTTACTTTCTCCGCGACGAGCAGTACTTC.